The 6 T cell receptor beta chains below come from one sample, sequenced in a study of cytomegalovirus exposure and HLA in healthy donors. PCR used 60 Vbeta primers and 13 Jbeta primers. TCRdb's table, derived via immunoSEQ multiplex PCR, lists solely in-frame clones and lacks some. The table lists tens of thousands of clones, around 80% of them singletons. Sequencing was performed on PBMCs. Source of these receptors: a man between 40 and 49 years old in good health and CMV-seronegative.

The chain employs TRBV5-3 and TRBJ2-3, with D possibly matching TRBD2 (7 bases). TRBV5-3 is an open reading frame, and its role is uncertain. CDR3 size: 15 residues. Trimming pared 6 bases from V and 0 bases from J, leaving 14 bases between. In DNA, the CDR3 is TGTGCCAGAAACTCTGCGGGGGCTAGCACAGATACGCAGTATTTT. Protein product: CARNSAGASTDTQYF.

The chain is built from TRBV6-5 and TRBJ1-3; 7 bases map to TRBD1. Trimming removed 6 bases from V and 1 base from J; junction bases left unmatched: 6. This CDR3 comprises 15 residues. Germline CDR1 reads MNHEY; CDR2 reads SVGAGI. This CDR3 is CASSQGTVSGNTIYF. In DNA form, the CDR3 reads TGTGCCAGCAGCCAGGGGACAGTGTCTGGAAACACCATATATTTT.

V gene TRBV18 combines with J gene TRBJ2-1; the match to TRBD1 covers 7 bases. The J segment lost 4 bases and the V segment lost 4 bases, leaving 13 bases of the junction unmatched. The CDR3 is 17 amino acids. In germline, CDR1 is KGHSH, CDR2 LQKENI. DNA of the CDR3: TGTGCCAGCTCACATACAGGGGCTGGGGGCAGTTACAATGAGCAGTTCTTC. Protein sequence: CASSHTGAGGSYNEQFF.

The chain combines TRBV5-1 with TRBJ2-3; 13 bases fit TRBD2. CDR1 is SGHRS and CDR2 is YFSETQ in the germline V gene. This CDR3 is 20 amino acids long. After removal of 3 bases from V and 0 bases from J, the junction contained 13 bases not matched to a gene. CDR3 loop: CASSSLPLAGGIRSTDTQYF. CDR3 nucleotide sequence: TGCGCCAGCAGCTCCCTCCCACTAGCGGGGGGGATACGTAGCACAGATACGCAGTATTTT.

The gene calls are TRBV6-5 and TRBJ1-5, with D maybe TRBD1 (6 bases). Germline CDR1 MNHEY, CDR2 SVGAGI. Trimming shortened V by 10 bases and J by 0 bases, and 16 bases separated the two germline ends. The CDR3 covers 15 residues. The chain's CDR3 is CATSQGVYSNQPQHF. In DNA, the CDR3 is TGTGCCACCTCACAGGGAGTTTATAGCAATCAGCCCCAGCATTTT.

V usage is TRBV27 and J usage is TRBJ1-5; no clear D. Germline CDR1 is MNHEY and CDR2 is SMNVEV (reference sequence). Trimming stripped 5 bases from V and 0 bases from J, with 17 bases between. The CDR3 contains 17 residues. CDR3 nucleotides: TGTGCCAGCAGTCTCTCCGGGTCCTATGATAGCAATCAGCCCCAGCATTTT. It specifies CASSLSGSYDSNQPQHF.